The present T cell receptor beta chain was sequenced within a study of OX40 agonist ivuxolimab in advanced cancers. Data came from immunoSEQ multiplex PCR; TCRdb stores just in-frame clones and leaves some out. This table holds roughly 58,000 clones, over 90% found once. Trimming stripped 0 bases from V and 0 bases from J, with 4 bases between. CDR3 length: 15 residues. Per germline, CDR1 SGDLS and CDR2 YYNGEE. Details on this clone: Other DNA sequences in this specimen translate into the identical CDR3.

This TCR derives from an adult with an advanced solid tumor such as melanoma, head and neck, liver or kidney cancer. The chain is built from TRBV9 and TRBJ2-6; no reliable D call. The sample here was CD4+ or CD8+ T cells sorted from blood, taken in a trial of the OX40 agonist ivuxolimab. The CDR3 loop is CASSVGGSGANVLTF. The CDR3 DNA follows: TGTGCCAGCAGCGTAGGTGGCTCTGGGGCCAACGTCCTGACTTTC.